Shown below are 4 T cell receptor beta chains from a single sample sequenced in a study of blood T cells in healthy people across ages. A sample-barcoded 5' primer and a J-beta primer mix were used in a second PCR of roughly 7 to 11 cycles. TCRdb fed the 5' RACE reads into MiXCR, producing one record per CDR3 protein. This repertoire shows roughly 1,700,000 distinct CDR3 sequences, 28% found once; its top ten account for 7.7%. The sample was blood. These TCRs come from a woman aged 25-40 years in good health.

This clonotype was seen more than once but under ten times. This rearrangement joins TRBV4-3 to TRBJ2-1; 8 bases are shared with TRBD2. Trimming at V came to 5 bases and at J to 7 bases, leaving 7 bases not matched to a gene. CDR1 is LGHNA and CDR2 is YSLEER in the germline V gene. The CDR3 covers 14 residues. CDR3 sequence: CASSDAGTSNEQFF. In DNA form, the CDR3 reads TGCGCCAGCAGCGATGCCGGGACTAGTAATGAGCAGTTCTTC.

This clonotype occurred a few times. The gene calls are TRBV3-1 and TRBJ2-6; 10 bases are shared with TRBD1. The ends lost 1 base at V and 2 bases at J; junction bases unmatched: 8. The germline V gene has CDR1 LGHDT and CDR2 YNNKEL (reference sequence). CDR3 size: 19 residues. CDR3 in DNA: TGTGCCAGCAGCCAAGGGTGGGGACAGGGGTCAGCTGGGGCCAACGTCCTGACTTTC. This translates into CASSQGWGQGSAGANVLTF.

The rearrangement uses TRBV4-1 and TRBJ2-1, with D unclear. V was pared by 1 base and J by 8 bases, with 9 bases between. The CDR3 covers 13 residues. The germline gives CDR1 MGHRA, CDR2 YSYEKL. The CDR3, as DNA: TGCGCCAGCAGCCAAGTCGTTACGGATGAGCAGTTCTTC. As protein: CASSQVVTDEQFF.

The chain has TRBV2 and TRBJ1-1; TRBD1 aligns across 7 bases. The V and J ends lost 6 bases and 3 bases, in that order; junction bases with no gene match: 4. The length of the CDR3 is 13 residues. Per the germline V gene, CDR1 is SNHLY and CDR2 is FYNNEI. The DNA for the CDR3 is TGTGCCAGCAGACACACAGGGGACACTGAAGCTTTCTTT. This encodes CASRHTGDTEAFF. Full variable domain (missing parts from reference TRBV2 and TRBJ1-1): EPEVTQTPSHQVTQMGQEVILRCVPISNHLYFYWYRQILGQKVEFLVSFYNNEISEKSEIFDDQFSVERPDGSNFTLKIRSTKLEDSAMYFCASRHTGDTEAFFGQGTRLTVV.